This T cell receptor (beta chain) stems from a study of molecular identifiers for immune sequencing clone quantification. This clonotype was seen repeatedly, ten times or more. Trimming shortened V by 3 bases and J by 0 bases, and 9 bases separated the two germline ends. The CDR3 extends over 16 amino acids. Germline loops: CDR1 SEHNR, CDR2 FQNEAQ (reference sequence). One entry per CDR3 protein, called by TCRdb with MiXCR from the PCR reads. The sample comprises around 54,000 distinct CDR3 sequences, under 30% of which are singletons, and around 1.9% rests with the top ten. The sequence came from a human donor in good health. Some libraries in this study had Jurkat cell RNA spiked in. The V and J genes are TRBV7-9 and TRBJ1-6; weak D call: TRBD1 (6 bases). Specimen: naive CD8+ T cells from blood, with Jurkat cell RNA spiked in. Subset described: FACS-sorted CD8+CD4-CCR7+CD45RA+ naive T cells. As DNA, the CDR3 is TGTGCCAGCAGCTTTGGGGGCGCCTCCTATAATTCACCCCTCCACTTT. Its protein product is CASSFGGASYNSPLHF.